This TCR beta chain was recovered during a study of cytomegalovirus exposure and HLA in healthy donors. General study findings and limits: The study flagged 150 to 200 TCR beta chains as cytomegalovirus-associated. Many donors shared some public TCRs, even though most TCR sequences were rare. It was reportedly the case that the classifier diagnosed cytomegalovirus status with high specificity and sensitivity.

Trimming pared 0 bases from V and 1 base from J, leaving 6 bases between. The germline V gene encodes CDR1 GTSNPN and CDR2 SVGIG (reference sequence). The CDR3 runs 13 residues. As regards this clone: The target antigen is unknown.

TCRdb's table, derived via immunoSEQ multiplex PCR, lists solely in-frame clones and lacks some. The profile shows some 170,000 clones, around nine tenths of them singletons. This receptor was obtained from a woman between 25 and 40 years old in good health and CMV-seronegative. The specimen was PBMCs. The rearrangement joins TRBV30 to TRBJ1-1; D call uncertain. The CDR3 is CAWSVIRNTEAFF. DNA for the CDR3: TGTGCCTGGAGTGTAATTAGGAACACTGAAGCTTTCTTT.